Listed here are 8 T cell receptor beta chains from one sample, sequenced in a study of control samples from healthy donors and cancer patients. Generated by immunoSEQ multiplex PCR, the TCRdb table keeps only in-frame clones and is missing some. The data show about 180,000 clones, with 85% to 90% seen just once and 1.4% held by the top ten. Material: blood. These receptors originate from a woman aged 45 to 65 in good health.

J is TRBJ2-1 and V is TRBV9, with 11 bases identical to TRBD2. The J segment lost 1 base and the V segment lost 0 bases, leaving 6 bases of the junction unmatched. In germline, CDR1 is SGDLS, CDR2 YYNGEE. This CDR3 contains 18 residues. CDR3 coding DNA: TGTGCCAGCAGCGTAGGTAGCGGGAGGGCCCTGTCCTACAATGAGCAGTTCTTC. It codes for CASSVGSGRALSYNEQFF.

Note on this clone: The same CDR3 also results from other DNA sequences found in this sample. The V gene is TRBV4-3, the J gene TRBJ2-5; 11 bases align to TRBD2. V trimming: 4 bases; J trimming: 5 bases; junction bases outside the gene matches: 3. Germline loops: CDR1 LGHNA, CDR2 YSLEER. The CDR3 is made up of 14 amino acids. Written as DNA, the CDR3 is TGCGCCAGCAGCCTCGGGACTAGCGGTGAGACCCAGTACTTC. This encodes CASSLGTSGETQYF.

Points on this clone: This sample also contains other DNA sequences that code for the same CDR3. The chain combines TRBV12-5 with TRBJ2-2, with a possible D match to TRBD1 (6 bases). Germline loops: CDR1 LGHNT, CDR2 FRNRAP. Trimming took 1 base from V and 0 from J, leaving 6 bases between them. The CDR3 runs 15 residues. CDR3 sequence reads: CASGLGTANTGELFF. The CDR3 DNA is TGTGCTAGTGGTTTGGGGACAGCGAACACCGGGGAGCTGTTTTTT.

The gene calls are TRBV9 and TRBJ2-5; the D is unclear. Deletions cut 0 bases from V and 2 bases from J, with 8 bases between. This CDR3 has 14 residues. CDR1 is SGDLS, CDR2 YYNGEE, per germline. CDR3 coding DNA: TGTGCCAGCAGCGTAGGTAGCTTACAAGAGACCCAGTACTTC. Its translation is CASSVGSLQETQYF.

The chain combines TRBV5-4 with TRBJ2-2; 7 bases align to TRBD2. CDR1 is SGHNT, CDR2 YYREEE, per germline (reference sequence). CDR3 size: 16 residues. J lost 6 bases, V lost 0 bases, and 8 bases had no gene match. CDR3 sequence reads: CASSLAPLGGAGELFF. The CDR3 nucleotides read TGTGCCAGCAGCTTGGCCCCCCTGGGAGGGGCCGGGGAGCTGTTTTTT.

The CDR3 spells CASSESPGSAGELFF. CDR3 nucleotide sequence: TGTGCCAGCAGTGAATCTCCAGGGTCGGCCGGGGAGCTGTTTTTT. The gene calls are TRBV2 and TRBJ2-2, with TRBD1 as a possible D gene (5 bases). The CDR3 length is 15 residues. Looked up from germline, CDR1 is SNHLY and CDR2 is FYNNEI. The V end was cut by 2 bases, the J end by 6 bases, with 13 bases between.

The J gene is TRBJ2-7, the V gene TRBV4-2, with D tentatively TRBD2 (6 bases). The CDR3 contains 16 residues. Trimming pared 3 bases from V and 5 bases from J, leaving 20 bases between. Germline CDR1 is LGHNA and CDR2 is YNFKEQ. Written as DNA, the CDR3 is TGTGCCAGCAGCCAGGAATTGAGACTAGTCAGCGACGAGCAGTACTTC. This gives the protein CASSQELRLVSDEQYF.

V gene TRBV6-5 combines with J gene TRBJ1-2; 9 bases map to TRBD1. Germline V gene data show CDR1 as MNHEY and CDR2 as SVGAGI. The trim removed 6 bases at V and 5 bases at J, leaving 10 bases unmatched. The CDR3 has 15 residues. In DNA form, the CDR3 reads TGTGCCAGCAGCTCTTCTGCCGGGACAGGGTATGGCTACACCTTC. This codes for CASSSSAGTGYGYTF.